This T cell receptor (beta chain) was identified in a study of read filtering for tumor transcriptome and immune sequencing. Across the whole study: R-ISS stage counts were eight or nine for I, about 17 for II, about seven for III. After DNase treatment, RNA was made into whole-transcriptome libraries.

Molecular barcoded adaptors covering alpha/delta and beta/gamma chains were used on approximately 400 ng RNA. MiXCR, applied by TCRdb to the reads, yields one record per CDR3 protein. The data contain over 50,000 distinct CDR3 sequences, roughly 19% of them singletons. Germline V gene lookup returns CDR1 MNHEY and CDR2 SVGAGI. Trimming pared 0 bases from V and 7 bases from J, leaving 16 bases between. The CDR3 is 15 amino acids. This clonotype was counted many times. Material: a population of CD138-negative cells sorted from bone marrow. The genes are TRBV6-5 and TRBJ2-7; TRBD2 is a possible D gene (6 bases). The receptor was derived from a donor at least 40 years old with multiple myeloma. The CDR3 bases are TGTGCCAGCAGTTACTCGATTGGCGGGGTCGGGGAGCAGTACTTC. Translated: CASSYSIGGVGEQYF.